A selection of T cell receptor beta chains follows, all from one sample in a study of blood T cell repertoires in COVID-19. Sequencing was performed with immunoSEQ multiplex PCR; in TCRdb, only in-frame clones are kept and a portion is missing. Of some 80,000 clones in the sample, about 70% were seen once. The sequenced sample was peripheral blood. These receptors came from a woman aged 80 or older with active or convalescent COVID-19. Each CDR3 is given with its conserved first and last residue. Fields, in order: D gene, J gene, clone size, V gene, CDR3 DNA, CDR3 protein. D genes are given only for firm matches. Clone size is given for some rows only: seen once, a few or many times, or a class if the clone is expanded.

d_call: .
j_call: TRBJ2-2
clone_size: .
v_call: TRBV7-9
cdr3_nt: TGTGCCAGCAGCTTAGAGGGGCGCGGCGGGGAGCTGTTTTTT
cdr3_aa: CASSLEGRGGELFF

d_call: TRBD1
j_call: TRBJ1-2
clone_size: .
v_call: TRBV29-1
cdr3_nt: TGCAGCGTTCGAGACAGGGAATCCCGGGGAAACTATGGCTACACCTTC
cdr3_aa: CSVRDRESRGNYGYTF

d_call: TRBD1
j_call: TRBJ1-2
clone_size: .
v_call: TRBV5-6
cdr3_nt: TGTGCCAGCAGCCCCGGGACAGTGGATGGCTACACCTTC
cdr3_aa: CASSPGTVDGYTF

d_call: .
j_call: TRBJ2-2
clone_size: .
v_call: TRBV25-1
cdr3_nt: TGTGCCAGTAGGACGGGTCGGGATGAGACCGGGGAGCTGTTTTTT
cdr3_aa: CASRTGRDETGELFF

d_call: TRBD1
j_call: TRBJ1-5
clone_size: .
v_call: TRBV2
cdr3_nt: TGTGCCAGCAGCGAAGACAGGGGGTTCAATCAGCCCCAGCATTTT
cdr3_aa: CASSEDRGFNQPQHF

d_call: .
j_call: TRBJ1-4
clone_size: once
v_call: TRBV13
cdr3_nt: TGTGCCAGCAGCAGGGGGGGCGCAGGTGAAAAACTGTTTTTT
cdr3_aa: CASSRGGAGEKLFF

d_call: .
j_call: TRBJ2-7
clone_size: .
v_call: TRBV30
cdr3_nt: TGTGCCTGGAGTGAACTAGGTTACTCCTACGAGCAGTACTTC
cdr3_aa: CAWSELGYSYEQYF

d_call: .
j_call: TRBJ2-7
clone_size: .
v_call: TRBV9
cdr3_nt: TGTGCCAGCAGCCCAAGGGACTTCGCCTACGAGCAGTACTTC
cdr3_aa: CASSPRDFAYEQYF

d_call: .
j_call: TRBJ1-5
clone_size: .
v_call: TRBV7-2
cdr3_nt: TGTGCCAGCAGCTCGCCGGGGTTTGGAATAGGTCAGCCCCAGCATTTT
cdr3_aa: CASSSPGFGIGQPQHF

d_call: TRBD1
j_call: TRBJ2-5
clone_size: .
v_call: TRBV6-5
cdr3_nt: TGTGCCAGCAGTTCGCCACAGGGGGCTCTTGGGACCCAGTACTTC
cdr3_aa: CASSSPQGALGTQYF

d_call: TRBD1
j_call: TRBJ1-3
clone_size: once
v_call: TRBV19
cdr3_nt: TGTGCCAGTAACGGACCGGACAGGGCGAAAGGAAACACCATATATTTT
cdr3_aa: CASNGPDRAKGNTIYF

d_call: .
j_call: TRBJ1-2
clone_size: .
v_call: TRBV3-1/TRBV3-2
cdr3_nt: TGTGCCAGCAGCCAGTCAGGACGGGGGAGCTACACCTTC
cdr3_aa: CASSQSGRGSYTF

d_call: .
j_call: TRBJ2-5
clone_size: few
v_call: TRBV14
cdr3_nt: TGTGCCAGCAGCCAAGGAAGGGTGAGGGGGGAGACCCAGTACTTC
cdr3_aa: CASSQGRVRGETQYF

d_call: TRBD1
j_call: TRBJ1-5
clone_size: .
v_call: TRBV11-2
cdr3_nt: TGTGCCAGCAGCTTCGGACAGGGGGACAATCAGCCCCAGCATTTT
cdr3_aa: CASSFGQGDNQPQHF

d_call: .
j_call: TRBJ1-2
clone_size: .
v_call: TRBV19
cdr3_nt: TGTGCCAGTACTCGGGAGGACTATGGCTACACCTTC
cdr3_aa: CASTREDYGYTF

d_call: TRBD1
j_call: TRBJ1-1
clone_size: few
v_call: TRBV6-8
cdr3_nt: TGTGCCAGCAGTTGGACAGGGTCCCCCGAAGCTTTCTTT
cdr3_aa: CASSWTGSPEAFF

d_call: .
j_call: TRBJ2-7
clone_size: .
v_call: TRBV5-4
cdr3_nt: TGTGCCAGCAGCTTGGGGACACAGGGCCCCTACGAGCAGTACTTC
cdr3_aa: CASSLGTQGPYEQYF

d_call: .
j_call: TRBJ1-2
clone_size: .
v_call: TRBV6-2/TRBV6-3
cdr3_nt: TGTGCCAGCAGCTCCTACCTGAGTACCAGGGGAGCCCTCTATGGCTACACCTTC
cdr3_aa: CASSSYLSTRGALYGYTF

d_call: .
j_call: TRBJ2-7
clone_size: .
v_call: TRBV4-1
cdr3_nt: TGCGCCAGCAGCCGAGAATATGTGACAGCATACGAGCAGTACTTC
cdr3_aa: CASSREYVTAYEQYF

d_call: TRBD1
j_call: TRBJ2-6
clone_size: .
v_call: TRBV15
cdr3_nt: TGTGCCACCAGCAGAGGCTCCCCGGGACAGTATCCTGGGGCCAACGTCCTGACTTTC
cdr3_aa: CATSRGSPGQYPGANVLTF

d_call: .
j_call: TRBJ1-1
clone_size: .
v_call: TRBV30
cdr3_nt: TGTGCCTGGGACAGATTGAACACTGAAGCTTTCTTT
cdr3_aa: CAWDRLNTEAFF

d_call: TRBD1
j_call: TRBJ1-1
clone_size: .
v_call: TRBV6-2/TRBV6-3
cdr3_nt: TGTGCCAGCAGTAACCCAGGGGGTCTGGTTGAAGCTTTCTTT
cdr3_aa: CASSNPGGLVEAFF

d_call: .
j_call: TRBJ2-2
clone_size: .
v_call: TRBV5-1
cdr3_nt: TGCGCCAGCAGCCTTCTTTTGGGGGGAACGAACACCGGGGAGCTGTTTTTT
cdr3_aa: CASSLLLGGTNTGELFF

d_call: .
j_call: TRBJ1-4
clone_size: .
v_call: TRBV4-3
cdr3_nt: TGCGCCAGCAGCCAAGGGACAGTTAATGAAAAACTGTTTTTT
cdr3_aa: CASSQGTVNEKLFF

d_call: TRBD1
j_call: TRBJ1-4
clone_size: .
v_call: TRBV11-2
cdr3_nt: TGTGCCAGCAGCTTAGGGACAGGGAGGGCTAATGAAAAACTGTTTTTT
cdr3_aa: CASSLGTGRANEKLFF

d_call: TRBD1
j_call: TRBJ2-2
clone_size: .
v_call: TRBV6-4
cdr3_nt: TGTGCCAGCAGTGACTCGTACAGGGGAGACACCGGGGAGCTGTTTTTT
cdr3_aa: CASSDSYRGDTGELFF

d_call: .
j_call: TRBJ1-6
clone_size: .
v_call: TRBV7-8
cdr3_nt: TGTGCCAGCAGCTTAGTAGAGAATTCACCCCTCCACTTT
cdr3_aa: CASSLVENSPLHF

d_call: TRBD2
j_call: TRBJ2-2
clone_size: .
v_call: TRBV9
cdr3_nt: TGTGCCAGCAGCGCTCCCGGGACTACTACCGGGGAGCTGTTTTTT
cdr3_aa: CASSAPGTTTGELFF

d_call: .
j_call: TRBJ2-7
clone_size: .
v_call: TRBV3-1/TRBV3-2
cdr3_nt: TGTGCCAGCAGCCAAGATCCCCGGACAGTTTACGAGCAGTACTTC
cdr3_aa: CASSQDPRTVYEQYF

d_call: .
j_call: TRBJ2-7
clone_size: few
v_call: TRBV3-1/TRBV3-2
cdr3_nt: TGTGCCAGCAGCCAAGTCCGGGGGAGCTACGAGCAGTACTTC
cdr3_aa: CASSQVRGSYEQYF

d_call: TRBD1
j_call: TRBJ1-5
clone_size: .
v_call: TRBV10-3
cdr3_nt: TGTGCCATCAGTGCGGGGACAGGGAGCAATCAGCCCCAGCATTTT
cdr3_aa: CAISAGTGSNQPQHF

d_call: .
j_call: TRBJ2-3
clone_size: .
v_call: TRBV5-8
cdr3_nt: TGTGCCAGCAGCTTGGCTCGTGGGCTGGCAGATACGCAGTATTTT
cdr3_aa: CASSLARGLADTQYF

d_call: TRBD2
j_call: TRBJ2-2
clone_size: .
v_call: TRBV29-1
cdr3_nt: TGCAGCGTGATTAGCGGGGGGAGACACACCGGGGAGCTGTTTTTT
cdr3_aa: CSVISGGRHTGELFF

d_call: .
j_call: TRBJ1-3
clone_size: few
v_call: TRBV6-6
cdr3_nt: TGTGCCAGCAGTTACTCGTCAGGGAACGGAAACACCATATATTTT
cdr3_aa: CASSYSSGNGNTIYF

d_call: .
j_call: TRBJ2-2
clone_size: once
v_call: TRBV7-8
cdr3_nt: TGTGCCAGCAGCTTAGTCGGCTCCTGGGGAGTTTCGAACACCGGGGAGCTGTTTTTT
cdr3_aa: CASSLVGSWGVSNTGELFF

d_call: .
j_call: TRBJ1-3
clone_size: .
v_call: TRBV7-9
cdr3_nt: TGTGCCAGCAGCTGGGCCCAGTCTGGAAACACCATATATTTT
cdr3_aa: CASSWAQSGNTIYF

d_call: TRBD1
j_call: TRBJ2-7
clone_size: .
v_call: TRBV5-4
cdr3_nt: TGTGCCAGCAGCTCCCCGGGACAGGGTTTGCTCGAGCAGTACTTC
cdr3_aa: CASSSPGQGLLEQYF